The 21 T cell receptor beta chains given below trace back to one sample, sequenced in a study of radiation and T cells in renal cell carcinoma. Sample treatment: 15 Gy SBRT to primary tumor, nephrectomy 4 weeks later. Produced via immunoSEQ multiplex PCR; TCRdb's table is partial and in-frame only. The table lists under 25,000 clones, 55% to 80% of them singletons. The source was tumor tissue, collected from a patient whose treatment included radiotherapy and nephrectomy. These receptors originate from a woman in her 70s with renal cell carcinoma.

There are a few counts of this clone. The rearrangement joins TRBV7-2 to TRBJ2-5; TRBD2 agrees at 9 bases. CDR3 length: 14 amino acids. CDR1 is SGHTA and CDR2 is FQGNSA in the germline V gene. V was pared by 5 bases and J by 2 bases, with 3 bases of the junction left unmatched. Here the CDR3 reads CASSLSGGQETQYF. The CDR3 region has the DNA TGTGCCAGCAGCCTTAGCGGGGGACAAGAGACCCAGTACTTC.

The chain couples TRBV7-2 to TRBJ2-3; tentatively, D is TRBD1 (5 bases). The ends were cut back, 7 bases at V and 2 bases at J, with 7 bases in the middle. CDR3 length: 12 residues. The V gene's germline CDR1 is SGHTA and CDR2 FQGNSA. The CDR3 DNA reads TGTGCCAGCAAAGGGGACACAGATACGCAGTATTTT. As protein: CASKGDTDTQYF.

The J gene is TRBJ2-3, the V gene TRBV2; TRBD2 agrees at 7 bases. This CDR3 has 15 amino acids. Unmatched junction bases numbered 6, after V lost 4 bases and J lost 2 bases. Germline V CDR1 and CDR2: SNHLY, FYNNEI. For the CDR3, the DNA is TGTGCCAGCAGTGTCCGGCGGGGGTACACAGATACGCAGTATTTT. It yields the protein CASSVRRGYTDTQYF.

Sample share makes this clone medium-sized. The rearrangement links TRBV13 to TRBJ1-1, with D uncertain. The CDR3 totals 13 residues. Trimming shortened V by 10 bases and J by 1 base, and 13 bases separated the two germline ends. CDR1 PRHDT and CDR2 FYEKMQ come from the germline V gene (reference sequence). In DNA, the CDR3 is TGTGCCACGACGCGAGGCAAGAACACTGAAGCTTTCTTT. Its protein is CATTRGKNTEAFF.

V and J are TRBV9 and TRBJ1-1; the match to TRBD1 covers 10 bases. Germline trimming cut 4 bases from V and 5 bases from J; bases unmatched to any gene: 8. The CDR3 totals 15 residues. Germline-derived CDR1 and CDR2 are SGDLS and YYNGEE. Here the CDR3 DNA reads TGTGCCAGCAGCTCCCTCAGGACAGGGGGGACTGAAGCTTTCTTT. Translated: CASSSLRTGGTEAFF. The complete variable domain, with remaining parts taken from reference TRBV9 and TRBJ1-1, reads DSGVTQTPKHLITATGQRVTLRCSPRSGDLSVYWYQQSLDQGLQFLIQYYNGEERAKGNILERFSAQQFPDLHSELNLSSLELGDSALYFCASSSLRTGGTEAFFGQGTRLTVV.

The chain uses TRBV7-6 and TRBJ2-1; tentatively, D is TRBD1 (6 bases). Germline-derived CDR1 and CDR2 are SGHVS and FNYEAQ. Trimming took 0 bases from V and 7 from J, leaving 13 bases between them. The length of the CDR3 is 15 residues. In DNA form, the CDR3 reads TGTGCCAGCAGCTTAGCGCAGGGGAGAAGGAATGAGCAGTTCTTC. It is translated as CASSLAQGRRNEQFF.

This rearrangement joins TRBV7-2 to TRBJ2-1; 7 nucleotides match TRBD2. Germline CDR1 and CDR2: SGHTA and FQGNSA. The CDR3 consists of 16 residues. The V segment lost 0 bases and the J segment 6 bases; nucleotides outside the gene matches: 8. The CDR3: CASSLAWRGNVNEQFF. As DNA, the CDR3 is TGTGCCAGCAGCTTAGCGTGGCGGGGGAACGTCAATGAGCAGTTCTTC. The full variable domain, its missing parts supplied by reference TRBV7-2 and TRBJ2-1, is GAGVSQSPSNKVTEKGKDVELRCDPISGHTALYWYRQSLGQGLEFLIYFQGNSAPDKSGLPSDRFSAERTGGSVSTLTIQRTQQEDSAVYLCASSLAWRGNVNEQFFGPGTRLTVL.

This chain joins TRBV7-8 and TRBJ2-1; 10 bases are shared with TRBD2. The V segment lost 3 bases and the J segment 7 bases; nucleotides outside the gene matches: 9. The CDR3 is 16 residues long. The germline V gene encodes CDR1 SGHVS and CDR2 FQNEAQ. The CDR3 DNA reads TGTGCCAGCAGCTTGTCTCTAGCGGGGGCTCTGAATGAGCAGTTCTTC. It translates to CASSLSLAGALNEQFF.

This clone was seen only once. J is TRBJ1-1 and V is TRBV7-6; D unresolved. The CDR3 has 14 residues. Trimming removed 5 bases from V and 1 base from J, with 11 bases in between. The V gene's germline CDR1 is SGHVS and CDR2 FNYEAQ. The CDR3 reads CASSPWAENTEAFF. For the CDR3, the DNA is TGTGCCAGCAGCCCTTGGGCAGAGAACACTGAAGCTTTCTTT.

This chain uses TRBV4-3 with TRBJ2-7; 9 nucleotides agree with TRBD1. V dropped 0 bases and J dropped 4; count of bases not matched to a gene: 10. This CDR3 contains 17 residues. The germline V gene has CDR1 LGHNA and CDR2 YSLEER. CDR3 protein: CASSQDGRGTGTYEQYF. The CDR3 DNA sequence: TGCGCCAGCAGCCAAGATGGGCGGGGGACAGGGACTTACGAGCAGTACTTC.

CDR3 in amino acids: CASSFNYEQYF. As DNA, the CDR3 is TGTGCCAGCAGTTTCAACTACGAGCAGTACTTC. The J gene is TRBJ2-7, the V gene TRBV28; D remains unclear. With 3 bases removed from V and 3 bases from J, the gap between germline ends came to 3 bases. CDR3 length: 11 amino acids. Germline-derived CDR1 and CDR2 are MDHEN and SYDVKM.

The gene calls are TRBV5-1 and TRBJ1-1; D gene unclear. The CDR3 runs 14 residues. Germline V lookup: CDR1 SGHRS, CDR2 YFSETQ. Trimming left V 1 base short and J 2 bases short, with 9 bases between. CDR3: CASSLSAANTEAFF. The CDR3 region has the DNA TGCGCCAGCAGCTTGAGTGCGGCCAACACTGAAGCTTTCTTT. The full variable domain, with the rest looked up from reference TRBV5-1 and TRBJ1-1, is KAGVTQTPRYLIKTRGQQVTLSCSPISGHRSVSWYQQTPGQGLQFLFEYFSETQRNKGNFPGRFSGRQFSNSRSEMNVSTLELGDSALYLCASSLSAANTEAFFGQGTRLTVV.

This clone was seen once. The chain has TRBV9 and TRBJ2-3; no firm D call. The CDR3 extends over 13 amino acids. The germline V and J ends were trimmed by 0 bases and 2 bases, with 4 bases remaining between them. Germline lookup yields CDR1 SGDLS and CDR2 YYNGEE. For the CDR3, the DNA is TGTGCCAGCAGCGTAGGGGACACAGATACGCAGTATTTT. Translating gives CASSVGDTDTQYF.

The V call is TRBV6-1, the J call TRBJ2-2; 7 bases fit TRBD1. V gave up 7 bases and J gave up 2 bases; unmatched junction bases: 7. Per germline, CDR1 MNHNS and CDR2 SASEGT. This CDR3 is built from 15 residues. In DNA form, the CDR3 reads TGTGCCAGCATTCCCGACAGGGTTAACACCGGGGAGCTGTTTTTT. Amino acid sequence: CASIPDRVNTGELFF.

The chain couples TRBV7-9 to TRBJ2-1; 12 bases are shared with TRBD2. V gave up 5 bases and J gave up 14 bases; unmatched junction bases: 4. Germline values: CDR1 SEHNR, CDR2 FQNEAQ (reference sequence). This CDR3 region has 12 residues. CDR3 sequence: CASSPLAGGEFF. The CDR3 DNA follows: TGTGCCAGCAGCCCTCTAGCGGGGGGGGAGTTCTTC.

This clone was observed once. The chain links TRBV9 to TRBJ2-5; TRBD2 aligns across 14 bases. Per germline, CDR1 SGDLS and CDR2 YYNGEE. V gave up 3 bases and J gave up 5 bases; unmatched junction bases: 6. CDR3 length: 16 residues. In nucleotides, the CDR3 is TGTGCCAGCAGCGACCGACTAGCGGGGGGGCTGGAGACCCAGTACTTC. Protein: CASSDRLAGGLETQYF. The whole variable domain, filled in from reference TRBV9 and TRBJ2-5, reads DSGVTQTPKHLITATGQRVTLRCSPRSGDLSVYWYQQSLDQGLQFLIQYYNGEERAKGNILERFSAQQFPDLHSELNLSSLELGDSALYFCASSDRLAGGLETQYFGPGTRLLVL.

The J gene is TRBJ1-3, the V gene TRBV7-3, with TRBD1 as a possible D gene (6 bases). Trimming left V 5 bases short and J 8 bases short, with 16 bases between. This CDR3 spans 14 amino acids. Per the germline V gene, CDR1 is SGHTA and CDR2 is FQGTGA. Written as DNA, the CDR3 is TGTGCCAGCAGCCTCATGGGGGCCGGGGACACCATATATTTT. As protein: CASSLMGAGDTIYF.

The chain links TRBV5-4 to TRBJ2-1; D is perhaps TRBD2 (5 bases). CDR1 is SGHNT, CDR2 YYREEE, per germline (reference sequence). The length of the CDR3 is 14 residues. Trimming stripped 4 bases from V and 5 bases from J, with 13 bases between. Here the CDR3 DNA reads TGTGCCAGCAGCACCCAACTAGAAAACAATGAGCAGTTCTTC. It is translated as CASSTQLENNEQFF.

The rearrangement links TRBV10-3 to TRBJ2-3; D is perhaps TRBD1 (5 bases). Germline assignment: CDR1 ENHRY and CDR2 SYGVKD. The CDR3 length is 11 residues. V was pared by 7 bases and J by 9 bases, with 11 bases between. CDR3 in amino acids: CAIKGVDTQYF. The CDR3 DNA sequence: TGTGCCATCAAAGGGGTGGACACGCAGTATTTT.

This chain joins TRBV11-2 and TRBJ2-5, with TRBD2 matching over 10 bases. The CDR3 consists of 16 residues. Germline V gives CDR1 SGHAT, CDR2 FQNNGV. The V gene end was trimmed by 4 bases and the J gene end by 5 bases; junction bases not matched to a gene: 10. CDR3: CASSWSSGGLPETQYF. CDR3 in DNA: TGTGCCAGCAGCTGGTCTAGCGGGGGTTTACCGGAGACCCAGTACTTC.

This clone counts as medium-sized. The rearrangement joins TRBV15 to TRBJ1-1; D remains ambiguous. The V end lost 4 bases, the J end lost 1 base, and 10 bases lay between the germline ends. CDR3 length: 14 residues. Germline CDR1 is LNHNV and CDR2 is YYDKDF (reference sequence). The CDR3 sequence: CATSTPNRNTEAFF. CDR3 sequence (DNA): TGTGCCACCAGCACCCCAAACAGGAACACTGAAGCTTTCTTT.